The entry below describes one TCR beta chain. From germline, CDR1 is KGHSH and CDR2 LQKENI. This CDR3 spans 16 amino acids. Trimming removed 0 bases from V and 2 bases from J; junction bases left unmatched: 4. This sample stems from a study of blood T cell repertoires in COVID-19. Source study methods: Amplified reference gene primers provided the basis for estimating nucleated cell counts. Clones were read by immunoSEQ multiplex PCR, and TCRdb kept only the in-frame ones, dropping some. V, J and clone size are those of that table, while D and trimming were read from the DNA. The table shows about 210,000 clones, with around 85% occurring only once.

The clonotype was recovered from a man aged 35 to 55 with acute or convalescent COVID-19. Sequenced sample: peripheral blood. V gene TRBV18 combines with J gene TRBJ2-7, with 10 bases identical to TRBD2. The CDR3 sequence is CASSPPSGRVAYEQYF. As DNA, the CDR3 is TGTGCCAGCTCACCACCAAGCGGGAGGGTCGCCTACGAGCAGTACTTC.